A selection of T cell receptor beta chains follows, all from one sample in a study of T cell changes during pregnancy in multiple sclerosis. Profiling relied on immunoSEQ multiplex PCR, and the TCRdb table lists in-frame clones only, not all of them. Seen here are tens of thousands of clones, approximately 90% observed once, and the top ten hold 2.5% to 3%. The source was peripheral blood, collected before pregnancy. The receptors originated from a female donor with multiple sclerosis, enrolled in a pregnancy study. The CDR3 runs from the conserved cysteine through the conserved F or W. A D gene is named only where the DNA matches it firmly. A row's size may be missing; if present it is once, few, many or a size class.

clone_size j_call v_call d_call cdr3_aa cdr3_nt
- TRBJ2-7 TRBV6-6 TRBD2 CAVSGSASSYEQYF TGTGCCGTTAGCGGGAGCGCAAGCTCCTACGAGCAGTACTTC
- TRBJ2-6 TRBV28 - CASQGGGKDGANVLTF TGTGCCAGCCAGGGGGGTGGCAAGGATGGGGCCAACGTCCTGACTTTC
- TRBJ1-5 TRBV4-2 TRBD1 CASSPEGAQNQPQHF TGTGCCAGCAGCCCGGAGGGGGCGCAGAATCAGCCCCAGCATTTT
- TRBJ2-7 TRBV2 - CASSDPGTYEQYF TGTGCCAGCAGTGATCCGGGAACCTACGAGCAGTACTTC
- TRBJ2-7 TRBV7-9 TRBD1 CASSWDRAQAYEQYF TGTGCCAGCAGTTGGGACAGGGCCCAAGCCTACGAGCAGTACTTC
once TRBJ2-5 TRBV4-1 - CASSETSRPETQYF TGCGCCAGCAGCGAAACTAGCCGCCCGGAGACCCAGTACTTC
- TRBJ1-2 TRBV6-8 - CASSYLLGGGLKVGYGYTF TGTGCCAGCAGTTACCTCCTGGGGGGAGGCCTTAAGGTGGGCTATGGCTACACCTTC
- TRBJ2-1 TRBV9 - CASSVGLGALNEQFF TGTGCCAGCAGCGTAGGCCTGGGGGCCCTCAATGAGCAGTTCTTC
- TRBJ1-1 TRBV6-1 - CASWGPPPTNTEAFF TGTGCCAGCTGGGGCCCCCCGCCAACGAACACTGAAGCTTTCTTT
- TRBJ1-2 TRBV5-1 - CASRALDSLNLYGYTF TGCGCTAGCAGGGCCCTGGACAGCCTGAACCTCTATGGCTACACCTTC
- TRBJ2-1 TRBV19 TRBD2 CASGLAEYNEQFF TGTGCCAGTGGCCTAGCGGAATACAATGAGCAGTTCTTC
- TRBJ2-3 TRBV7-2 - CASSLELAGHYTQYF TGTGCCAGCAGCTTAGAACTGGCGGGCCACTATACGCAGTATTTT
- TRBJ2-1 TRBV18 TRBD2 CASSPPVAGASNEQFF TGTGCCAGCTCACCACCGGTAGCGGGAGCGAGCAATGAGCAGTTCTTC
- TRBJ2-1 TRBV5-6 - CASSLLAPSYNEQFF TGTGCCAGCAGCCTACTAGCACCGTCCTACAATGAGCAGTTCTTC
- TRBJ2-1 TRBV7-8 - CASSLAGPGNEQFF TGTGCCAGCAGCTTAGCCGGACCGGGGAATGAGCAGTTCTTC
- TRBJ1-1 TRBV9 TRBD1 CASSVVIDRGRTEAFF TGTGCCAGCAGCGTAGTAATAGACAGGGGGCGGACTGAAGCTTTCTTT
- TRBJ1-2 TRBV7-8 TRBD1 CASSQRTGGASGYTF TGTGCCAGCAGTCAGAGGACAGGGGGCGCGAGTGGCTACACCTTC
- TRBJ2-1 TRBV9 - CASSVGSLSYEQFF TGTGCCAGCAGCGTAGGTAGCCTTAGCTATGAGCAGTTCTTC
- TRBJ2-1 TRBV5-4 TRBD2 CASSLGLAGGGNEQFF TGTGCCAGCAGCTTGGGACTAGCGGGGGGGGGCAATGAGCAGTTCTTC
- TRBJ2-7 TRBV5-4 - CASSLPGQTISEQYF TGTGCCAGCAGCCTGCCTGGACAGACGATAAGCGAGCAGTACTTC
- TRBJ1-2 TRBV7-9 - CASSSDSYGYTF TGTGCCAGCAGCTCAGACAGCTATGGCTACACCTTC
- TRBJ2-2 TRBV6-1 TRBD1 CASEQGWTGELFF TGTGCCAGCGAACAGGGGTGGACCGGGGAGCTGTTTTTT
once TRBJ1-2 TRBV6-5 - CASISPRGDNAGYTF TGTGCCAGCATCTCTCCCAGGGGTGATAATGCGGGCTACACCTTC
once TRBJ1-2 TRBV4-3 - CASSQDLTARGYTF TGCGCCAGCAGCCAAGATTTAACAGCAAGGGGCTACACCTTC
- TRBJ1-1 TRBV6-5 - CASTDFGHTEAFF TGTGCCAGCACGGACTTCGGGCACACTGAAGCTTTCTTT
- TRBJ2-7 TRBV27 TRBD1 CASSPLTGQTYEQYF TGTGCCAGCAGTCCACTGACGGGACAGACCTACGAGCAGTACTTC
- TRBJ1-1 TRBV15 - CATSRSVGRGSPEAFF TGTGCCACCAGCAGATCAGTGGGCAGGGGTAGCCCTGAAGCTTTCTTT